This TCR beta chain came from a study of glioma-infiltrating T cells after dendritic cell vaccination. The germline CDR1 and CDR2 sequences are SEHNR and FQNEAQ (reference sequence). The CDR3 length is 16 residues. V dropped 1 base and J dropped 4 bases, with 15 bases sitting between them. Amplification used 60 V beta primers and 13 J beta primers. Measured with immunoSEQ multiplex PCR; TCRdb has only the in-frame clones, and not every one. This sample has 100,000 or so clones; roughly 89% occur once, and the top ten carry 2.7%. Time point described: after dendritic cell vaccination, including at tumor progression/relapse.

V usage is TRBV7-9 and J usage is TRBJ2-3, with D tentatively TRBD1 (6 bases). The source material was blood, sampled after dendritic cell vaccination. The clonotype was recovered from a human donor with glioblastoma. The CDR3: CASSLGGSGAPDTQYF. Here the CDR3 DNA reads TGTGCCAGCAGCTTAGGGGGATCAGGGGCCCCAGATACGCAGTATTTT. Full variable domain (remainder filled in from reference TRBV7-9 and TRBJ2-3): DTGVSQNPRHKITKRGQNVTFRCDPISEHNRLYWYRQTLGQGPEFLTYFQNEAQLEKSRLLSDRFSAERPKGSFSTLEIQRTEQGDSAMYLCASSLGGSGAPDTQYFGPGTRLTVL.